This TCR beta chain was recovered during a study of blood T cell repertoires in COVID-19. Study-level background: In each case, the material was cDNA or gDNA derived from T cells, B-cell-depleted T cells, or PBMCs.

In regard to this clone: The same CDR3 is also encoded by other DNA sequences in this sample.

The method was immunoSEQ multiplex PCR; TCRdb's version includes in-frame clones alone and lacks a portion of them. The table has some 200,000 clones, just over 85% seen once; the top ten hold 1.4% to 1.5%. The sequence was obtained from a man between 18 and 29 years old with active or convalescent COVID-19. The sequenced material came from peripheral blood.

The chain's CDR3 is CASSQAGGSTDTQYF. The CDR3 DNA sequence: TGTGCCAGCAGCCAAGCGGGAGGGAGCACAGATACGCAGTATTTT. The rearrangement uses TRBV7-3 and TRBJ2-3; TRBD2 agrees at 10 bases. V was clipped by 5 bases and J by 0 bases; unmatched bases: 2. Germline-derived CDR1 and CDR2 are SGHTA and FQGTGA. The CDR3 has 15 residues.